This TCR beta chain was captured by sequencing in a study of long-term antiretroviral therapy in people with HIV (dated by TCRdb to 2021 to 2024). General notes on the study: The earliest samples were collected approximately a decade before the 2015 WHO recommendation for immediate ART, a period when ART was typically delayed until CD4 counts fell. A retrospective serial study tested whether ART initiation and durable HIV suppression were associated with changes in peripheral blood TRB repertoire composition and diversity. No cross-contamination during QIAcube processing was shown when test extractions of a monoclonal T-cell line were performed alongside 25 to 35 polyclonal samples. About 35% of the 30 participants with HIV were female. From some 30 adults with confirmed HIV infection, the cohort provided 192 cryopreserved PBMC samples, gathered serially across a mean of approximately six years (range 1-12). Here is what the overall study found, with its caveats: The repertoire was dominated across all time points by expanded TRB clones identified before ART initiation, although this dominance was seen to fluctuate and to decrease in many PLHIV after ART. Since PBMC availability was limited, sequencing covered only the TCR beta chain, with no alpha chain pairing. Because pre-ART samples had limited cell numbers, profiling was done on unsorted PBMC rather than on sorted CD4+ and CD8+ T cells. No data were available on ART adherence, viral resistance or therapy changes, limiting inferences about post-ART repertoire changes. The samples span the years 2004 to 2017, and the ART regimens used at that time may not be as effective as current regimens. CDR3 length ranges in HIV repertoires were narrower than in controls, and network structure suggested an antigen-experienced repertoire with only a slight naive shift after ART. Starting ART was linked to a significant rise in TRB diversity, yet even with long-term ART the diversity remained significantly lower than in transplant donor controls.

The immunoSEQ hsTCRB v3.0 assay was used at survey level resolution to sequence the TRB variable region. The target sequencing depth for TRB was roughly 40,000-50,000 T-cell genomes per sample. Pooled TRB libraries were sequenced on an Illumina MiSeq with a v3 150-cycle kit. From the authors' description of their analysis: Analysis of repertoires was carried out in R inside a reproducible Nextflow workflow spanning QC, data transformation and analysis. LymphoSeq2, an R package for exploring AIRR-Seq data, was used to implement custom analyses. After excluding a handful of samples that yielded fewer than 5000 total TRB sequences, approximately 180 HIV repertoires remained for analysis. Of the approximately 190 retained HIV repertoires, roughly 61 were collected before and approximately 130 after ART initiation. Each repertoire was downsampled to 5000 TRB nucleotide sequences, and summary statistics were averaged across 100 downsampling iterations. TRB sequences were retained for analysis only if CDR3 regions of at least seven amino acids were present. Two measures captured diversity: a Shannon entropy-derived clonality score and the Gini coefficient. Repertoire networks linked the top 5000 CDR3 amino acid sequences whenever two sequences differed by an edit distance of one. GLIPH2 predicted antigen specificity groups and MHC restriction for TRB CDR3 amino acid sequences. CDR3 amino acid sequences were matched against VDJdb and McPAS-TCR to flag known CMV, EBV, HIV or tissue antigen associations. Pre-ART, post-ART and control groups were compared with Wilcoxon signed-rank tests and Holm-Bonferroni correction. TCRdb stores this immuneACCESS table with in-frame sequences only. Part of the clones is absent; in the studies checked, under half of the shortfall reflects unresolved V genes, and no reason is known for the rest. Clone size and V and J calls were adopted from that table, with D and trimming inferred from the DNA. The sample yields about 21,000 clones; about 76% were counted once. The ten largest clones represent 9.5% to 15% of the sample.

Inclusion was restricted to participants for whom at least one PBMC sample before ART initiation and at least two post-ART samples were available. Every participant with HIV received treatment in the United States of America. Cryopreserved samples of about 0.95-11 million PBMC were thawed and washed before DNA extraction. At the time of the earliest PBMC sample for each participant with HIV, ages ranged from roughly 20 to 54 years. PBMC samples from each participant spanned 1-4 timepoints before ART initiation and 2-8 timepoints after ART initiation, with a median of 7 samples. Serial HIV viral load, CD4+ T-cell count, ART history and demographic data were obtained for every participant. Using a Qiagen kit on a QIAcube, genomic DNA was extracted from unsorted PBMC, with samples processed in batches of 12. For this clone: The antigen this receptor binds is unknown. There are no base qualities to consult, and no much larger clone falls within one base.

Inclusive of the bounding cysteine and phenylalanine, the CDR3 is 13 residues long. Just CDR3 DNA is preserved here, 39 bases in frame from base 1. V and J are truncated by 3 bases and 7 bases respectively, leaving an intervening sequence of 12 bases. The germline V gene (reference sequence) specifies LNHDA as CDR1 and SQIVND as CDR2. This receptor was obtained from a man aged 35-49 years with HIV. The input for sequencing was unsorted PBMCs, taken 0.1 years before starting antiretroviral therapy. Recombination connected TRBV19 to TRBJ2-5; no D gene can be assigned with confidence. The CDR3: CASSISPSGTQYF. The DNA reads TGTGCCAGTAGTATCAGTCCCTCCGGGACCCAGTACTTC.